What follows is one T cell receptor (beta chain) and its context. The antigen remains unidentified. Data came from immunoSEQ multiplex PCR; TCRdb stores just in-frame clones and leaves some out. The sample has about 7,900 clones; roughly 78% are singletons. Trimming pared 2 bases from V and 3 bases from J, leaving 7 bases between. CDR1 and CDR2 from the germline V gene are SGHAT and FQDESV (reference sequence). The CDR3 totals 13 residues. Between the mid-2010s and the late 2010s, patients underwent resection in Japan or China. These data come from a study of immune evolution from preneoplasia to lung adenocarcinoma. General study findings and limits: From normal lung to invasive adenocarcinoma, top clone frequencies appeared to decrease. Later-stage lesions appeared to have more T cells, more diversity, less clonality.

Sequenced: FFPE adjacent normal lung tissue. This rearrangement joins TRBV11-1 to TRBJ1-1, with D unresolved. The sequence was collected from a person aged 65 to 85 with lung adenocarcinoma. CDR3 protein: CASSLRRDTEAFF. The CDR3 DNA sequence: TGTGCCAGCAGCTTAAGGAGGGACACTGAAGCTTTCTTT. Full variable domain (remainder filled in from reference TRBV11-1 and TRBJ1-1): EAEVAQSPRYKITEKSQAVAFWCDPISGHATLYWYRQILGQGPELLVQFQDESVVDDSQLPKDRFSAERLKGVDSTLKIQPAELGDSAMYLCASSLRRDTEAFFGQGTRLTVV.